A selection of T cell receptor beta chains follows, all from one sample in a study of siplizumab effects on memory and regulatory T cells. Here immunoSEQ multiplex PCR was the method, and the copy in TCRdb shows in-frame clones only, minus some. The table has around 86,000 clones, about 93% seen once; the top ten hold 0.3%. Sequencing used non-Treg CD4+ T cells sorted from blood. All receptors derive from a human donor in good health. The CDR3 runs from the conserved cysteine through the conserved F or W. The D gene is left open where the match is weak.

v_call	d_call	j_call	cdr3_nt	cdr3_aa
TRBV30	.	TRBJ1-1	TGTGCCTGGACCCGGAGGCCTCTGAACACTGAAGCTTTCTTT	CAWTRRPLNTEAFF
TRBV19	TRBD1	TRBJ1-2	TGTGCCAGTAGTATTCGGGGGACAGGGTATGGCTACACCTTC	CASSIRGTGYGYTF
TRBV30	.	TRBJ2-2	TGTGCCGGTGCGGATACCGGGGAGCTGTTTTTT	CAGADTGELFF
TRBV6-5	TRBD1	TRBJ1-6	TGTGCCAGCAGTTATCCCCGGGACAGGGGGAATTCACCCCTCCACTTT	CASSYPRDRGNSPLHF
TRBV30	.	TRBJ2-2	TGTGCCTGGAGTCCCCTCAGCGCCGGGGAGCTGTTTTTT	CAWSPLSAGELFF
TRBV18	.	TRBJ1-1	TGTGCCAGCTCACCATCTAACAGGGCGAACACTGAAGCTTTCTTT	CASSPSNRANTEAFF
TRBV9	.	TRBJ2-7	TGTGCCAGCAGCGTAGCGTCCGGGGACTCCTACGAGCAGTACTTC	CASSVASGDSYEQYF
TRBV7-6	.	TRBJ1-1	TGTGCCAGCAGCTTAGGAGGGACAAACACTGAAGCTTTCTTT	CASSLGGTNTEAFF
TRBV5-4	TRBD2	TRBJ2-7	TGTGCCAGCAGCCCCAGGACTAGCGGGAGGGCGGGTGAGCAGTACTTC	CASSPRTSGRAGEQYF
TRBV9	.	TRBJ1-2	TGTGCCAGCAGCCAACTCACTACTCCGGGACTCAATGGCTACACCTTC	CASSQLTTPGLNGYTF